These 23 T cell receptor beta chains share one sample of origin, sequenced in a study of CD8+CD57+ T cells in acquired aplastic anemia. Researchers used genomic DNA as the template to profile TCR beta VDJ and CDR3. In TCRdb, the reads were re-called with MiXCR into one record per CDR3 protein. The sample holds some 170,000 distinct CDR3 sequences; around 48% are singletons and the top ten take 1.1%. Sequencing was done on patients that had shown CD8+CD57+ cell expansion by flow cytometry. The sequenced sample was sorted CD4+, CD8+, or CD8+CD57+ T cells (not recorded which) from PBMCs. The receptors stem from a human donor with aplastic anemia.

As regards this clonotype: The CDR3 end shows no conserved phenylalanine or tryptophan, and so a read error is likely. J is TRBJ1-1 and V is TRBV24-1; D gene unclear. Germline CDR1 reads KGHDR; CDR2 reads SFDVKD. CDR3 length: 13 amino acids. V was pared by 9 bases and J by 6 bases, with 16 bases between. CDR3 bases: TGTGCCACCCGCCCTTGGACTAGTTCTGAAGCTTTCCTT. Translation: CATRPWTSSEAFL.

The V call is TRBV19, the J call TRBJ1-2; D might be TRBD1 (6 bases). V dropped 4 bases and J dropped 2 bases, with 14 bases sitting between them. This CDR3 is built from 15 residues. Germline V CDR1 and CDR2: LNHDA, SQIVND (reference sequence). CDR3 bases: TGTGCCAGTAGTACCCCAATGACAGGAAACTATGGCTACACCTTC. It encodes CASSTPMTGNYGYTF.

This clonotype was counted many times. The chain carries TRBV2 and TRBJ2-5; 8 bases line up with TRBD2. This CDR3 is built from 12 residues. CDR1 SNHLY and CDR2 FYNNEI come from the germline V gene. The trim removed 7 bases at V and 3 bases at J, leaving 1 base unmatched. CDR3 sequence (DNA): TGTGCCAGCACACTAGCGGAAGAGACCCAGTACTTC. Amino acid sequence: CASTLAEETQYF.

The chain recombines TRBV9 with TRBJ2-5; tentative D call: TRBD2 (5 bases). V was clipped by 0 bases and J by 4 bases, with 10 bases between them. The CDR3 has 14 residues. The V gene's germline CDR1 is SGDLS and CDR2 YYNGEE. CDR3 nucleotide sequence: TGTGCCAGCAGCGTAGGGACTCATATAGAGACCCAGTACTTC. Amino acids: CASSVGTHIETQYF.

The chain joins TRBV28 to TRBJ1-4, with 7 bases aligning to TRBD1. This CDR3 is 15 amino acids long. J was trimmed by 4 bases and V by 5 bases; bases with no gene match: 7. Germline V CDR1 and CDR2: MDHEN, SYDVKM. CDR3 sequence: CASSPPGQLNEKLFF. For the CDR3, the DNA is TGTGCCAGCAGTCCCCCGGGACAGCTTAATGAAAAACTGTTTTTT.

This clonotype was recorded many times. This rearrangement joins TRBV4-2 to TRBJ1-4, with TRBD1 identical over 11 bases. Germline V gene lookup returns CDR1 LGHNA and CDR2 YNFKEQ. The CDR3 sequence is 16 residues long. V was clipped by 3 bases and J by 7 bases; unmatched bases: 7. Written as DNA, the CDR3 is TGTGCCAGCAGCCACGGACAGGGGGCCGAGCTTGAAAAACTGTTTTTT. It specifies CASSHGQGAELEKLFF.

There are many counts of this clonotype. The gene calls are TRBV5-6 and TRBJ1-3; no reliable D call. Deletions cut 1 base from V and 4 bases from J, with 9 bases between. The CDR3 loop spans 14 amino acids. CDR1 is SGHDT and CDR2 is YYEEEE in the germline V gene. CDR3 residues: CASSLRSQGNTIYF. The CDR3 DNA follows: TGTGCCAGCAGCTTGAGATCTCAGGGAAACACCATATATTTT.

The sample holds many counts of this clonotype. The rearrangement joins TRBV12-3 or TRBV12-4 to TRBJ1-3, with TRBD1 identical over 10 bases. The CDR3 sequence is 13 residues long. The V gene end was trimmed by 6 bases and the J gene end by 6 bases; junction bases not matched to a gene: 2. The CDR3 protein is CASRGTGENTIYF. CDR3 in DNA: TGTGCCAGCAGGGGGACAGGGGAAAACACCATATATTTT.

Concerning this clonotype itself: It is unclear where the CDR3 begins or ends on the DNA, so no DNA is shown, and the CDR3 is as TCRdb lists it. V gene TRBV7-8 combines with J gene TRBJ1-5; TRBD1, the table's D call, lacks a check against the DNA. CDR1 and CDR2 (germline): SGHVS, FQNEAQ. The CDR3 region is 14 residues in length, termini included. The CDR3 sequence: CASSSSGQGAPQHF.

This clonotype has ten or more counts. V and J are TRBV5-1 and TRBJ2-7, with TRBD1 matching over 9 bases. Per the germline V gene, CDR1 is SGHRS and CDR2 is YFSETQ. This CDR3 has 14 residues. V lost 0 bases to trimming and J lost 6 bases; unmatched junction nucleotides: 4. CDR3 nucleotide sequence: TGCGCCAGCAGCTTGGGTCGACAGGGGGGCGAGCAGTACTTC. Protein: CASSLGRQGGEQYF.

The V call is TRBV9, the J call TRBJ2-3; 8 positions match TRBD2. The J segment lost 6 bases and the V segment lost 0 bases, leaving 6 bases of the junction unmatched. The CDR3 is 15 amino acids. The germline CDR1 and CDR2 sequences are SGDLS and YYNGEE. Written as DNA, the CDR3 is TGTGCCAGCAGCGTAGCCGGGGGGGTCAGGGATACGCAGTATTTT. This translates into CASSVAGGVRDTQYF.

The chain carries TRBV20-1 and TRBJ1-2; D may be TRBD1 (6 bases). This CDR3 comprises 14 residues. CDR1 is DFQATT, CDR2 SNEGSKA, per germline (reference sequence). Trimming cost V 5 bases and J 1 base, with 14 bases left between them. The CDR3 loop reads CSARGGGLNYGYTF. In DNA form, the CDR3 reads TGCAGTGCTCGAGGGGGTGGCCTTAACTATGGCTACACCTTC.

This clonotype was seen repeatedly, ten times or more. This rearrangement joins TRBV20-1 to TRBJ2-1; 8 bases line up with TRBD1. CDR1 DFQATT and CDR2 SNEGSKA come from the germline V gene (reference sequence). With 3 bases clipped from V and 6 bases from J, the junction kept 4 bases outside the gene matches. CDR3 length equals 13 residues. CDR3 nucleotide sequence: TGCAGTGCTAGCTTCAGGGGGCTCAATGAGCAGTTCTTC. As protein: CSASFRGLNEQFF.

This clonotype was counted ten times or more. The chain has TRBV29-1 and TRBJ1-2, with D possibly TRBD1 on 6 matching bases. In germline, CDR1 is SQVTM, CDR2 ANQGSEA. V was pared by 4 bases and J by 4 bases, with 10 bases between. The CDR3 is made up of 12 amino acids. The CDR3 sequence is CSVAGASYGYTF. DNA for the CDR3: TGCAGCGTTGCGGGGGCGAGCTATGGCTACACCTTC.

The table lists this clonotype with a count of one. A single base separates this from a much larger clone, so it may be a read error. This chain joins TRBV4-2 and TRBJ1-5; D call uncertain. The CDR3 totals 13 residues. V was shortened by 0 bases and J by 4 bases, with 4 bases between the two germline ends. The V gene's germline CDR1 is LGHNA and CDR2 YNFKEQ. In DNA, the CDR3 is TGTGCCAGCAGCCAAGAGGTGAATCAGCCCCAGCATTTT. Its protein is CASSQEVNQPQHF.

This rearrangement joins TRBV29-1 to TRBJ2-3; 12 bases are shared with TRBD2. The length of the CDR3 is 17 residues. V shed 3 bases and J 0 bases; nucleotides not matched to a gene: 7. The germline V gene encodes CDR1 SQVTM and CDR2 ANQGSEA. The CDR3 bases are TGCAGCGTTGACGGTCGGCTAGCGGGGGGGAGCACAGATACGCAGTATTTT. Amino acids: CSVDGRLAGGSTDTQYF.

V usage is TRBV18 and J usage is TRBJ2-5, with D perhaps matching TRBD1 (6 bases). CDR1 is KGHSH, CDR2 LQKENI, per germline. V was clipped by 5 bases and J by 8 bases, with 12 bases between them. CDR3 length: 12 residues. The CDR3 region is CASSSDRVTQYF. Written as DNA, the CDR3 is TGTGCCAGCTCATCGGACAGAGTCACCCAGTACTTC.

Comment on this clonotype: One base away lies a much larger clone, so this may be a sequencing read error. The chain couples TRBV5-6 to TRBJ1-2; the D gene is possibly TRBD1 (5 bases). The CDR3 has 12 residues. CDR1 is SGHDT and CDR2 is YYEEEE in the germline V gene. Trimming left V 7 bases short and J 10 bases short, with 17 bases between. The CDR3 sequence: CASGTGPGYYTF. CDR3 sequence (DNA): TGTGCCAGCGGCACGGGGCCGGGCTACTACACCTTC.

This rearrangement joins TRBV10-1 to TRBJ2-1; 7 nucleotides line up with TRBD2. Losses at the gene ends were 0 bases for V and 4 bases for J; bases not matched to a gene: 6. Per germline, CDR1 WNHNN and CDR2 SYGVQD (reference sequence). This CDR3 has 16 residues. As DNA, the CDR3 is TGCGCCAGCAGTGAGTCGGGGGGGTTGGGGTACAATGAGCAGTTCTTC. This codes for CASSESGGLGYNEQFF.

This clonotype was recorded a few times. This rearrangement joins TRBV19 to TRBJ1-5; D call uncertain. The CDR3 is made up of 13 amino acids. V lost 3 bases and J lost 2, with 5 bases in between. The germline V gene has CDR1 LNHDA and CDR2 SQIVND (reference sequence). CDR3 region: CASSMVGNQPQHF. The CDR3 coding sequence is TGTGCCAGTAGTATGGTAGGCAATCAGCCCCAGCATTTT.

The CDR3 protein is CASSPSGTGGSEQYF. In nucleotides, the CDR3 is TGTGCCAGCTCACCCTCCGGGACAGGGGGCAGCGAGCAGTACTTC. The rearrangement uses TRBV18 and TRBJ2-7; 12 bases are shared with TRBD1. Germline assignment: CDR1 KGHSH and CDR2 LQKENI. After removal of 3 bases from V and 6 bases from J, the junction contained 6 bases not matched to a gene. The CDR3 has 15 residues.

There are a few counts of this clonotype. The chain combines TRBV9 with TRBJ2-7; D remains unclear. Germline CDR1 SGDLS, CDR2 YYNGEE. This CDR3 region has 13 residues. Between the trimmed V and J ends, which lost 3 bases and 1 base, there was a span of 8 bases. In DNA form, the CDR3 reads TGTGCCAGCAGCGGGACGTCTTCCTACGAGCAGTACTTC. This translates into CASSGTSSYEQYF.

This clonotype turned up a few times. The chain combines TRBV18 with TRBJ2-2; D is possibly TRBD1 (5 bases). The CDR3 length is 15 residues. The V end lost 1 base, the J end lost 0 bases, and 6 bases lay between the germline ends. CDR1 and CDR2 (germline): KGHSH, LQKENI. CDR3 bases: TGTGCCAGCTCACCACTAGGGGCGAACACCGGGGAGCTGTTTTTT. Translated: CASSPLGANTGELFF.